The 18 T cell receptor beta chains in this list originate from one sample, sequenced in a study of T-cell memory formation after mild COVID-19. In TCRdb, the 5' RACE reads were re-called with MiXCR into one record per CDR3 protein. This sample has roughly 450,000 distinct CDR3 sequences, with 15% to 20% found just once. The sample was PBMCs or a T cell subset sorted from them (not recorded which). These receptors were obtained from an adult woman who had mild COVID-19 (a few samples of this study predate the infection). Cell type and time point are not known.

This clonotype was recorded a few times. The chain has TRBV30 and TRBJ1-2, with D perhaps matching TRBD1 (6 bases). V lost 4 bases to trimming and J lost 4 bases, with 13 bases between them. In germline, CDR1 is GTSNPN, CDR2 SVGIG (reference sequence). The CDR3 spans 13 residues. The DNA of the CDR3 is TGTGCCTGGACCTCCAGGGGCTTCTATGGCTACACCTTC. Translation: CAWTSRGFYGYTF.

This clonotype was counted only a few times. This rearrangement joins TRBV5-6 to TRBJ2-7; D perhaps matches TRBD2 (5 bases). CDR1 and CDR2 from the germline V gene are SGHDT and YYEEEE. The CDR3 is made up of 12 amino acids. V was pared by 3 bases and J by 3 bases, with 7 bases between. The CDR3 region is CASSWGDYEQYF. In DNA, the CDR3 is TGTGCCAGCAGCTGGGGAGACTACGAGCAGTACTTC.

This clonotype has more than one count but fewer than ten. The chain is built from TRBV18 and TRBJ1-6; 9 nucleotides match TRBD1. J was trimmed by 8 bases and V by 0 bases; bases with no gene match: 5. CDR3 length: 16 amino acids. Germline V CDR1 and CDR2: KGHSH, LQKENI. CDR3 sequence (DNA): TGTGCCAGCTCACCACCCGGACAGGGGTTTTATTCACCCCTCCACTTT. Translation: CASSPPGQGFYSPLHF.

This chain links TRBV4-3 with TRBJ2-3; D might be TRBD1 (5 bases). Trimming removed 3 bases at V and 1 base at J, with 8 bases between. The CDR3 length is 14 residues. Germline lookup yields CDR1 LGHNA and CDR2 YSLEER. The CDR3 loop is CASSQRRGTDTQYF. The CDR3, as DNA: TGCGCCAGCAGCCAGCGCAGGGGCACAGATACGCAGTATTTT.

This chain links TRBV18 with TRBJ1-2, with D possibly matching TRBD1 (5 bases). The V gene's germline CDR1 is KGHSH and CDR2 LQKENI. V shed 3 bases and J shed 3 bases, with 11 bases lying between them. CDR3 length equals 14 residues. CDR3: CASSPEGLDYGYTF. The CDR3 DNA sequence: TGTGCCAGCTCACCCGAGGGGTTGGACTATGGCTACACCTTC.

Only a few counts were recorded for this clonotype. V usage is TRBV4-1 and J usage is TRBJ1-5; 7 nucleotides agree with TRBD1. Per the germline V gene, CDR1 is MGHRA and CDR2 is YSYEKL. The trim removed 1 base at V and 7 bases at J, leaving 10 bases unmatched. The CDR3 is made up of 16 amino acids. This CDR3 is CASSQGGIRGQQPQHF. CDR3 nucleotides: TGCGCCAGCAGCCAAGGGGGGATAAGGGGACAGCAGCCCCAGCATTTT.

The chain links TRBV7-2 to TRBJ2-1, with TRBD2 identical over 9 bases. V shed 5 bases and J 8 bases; nucleotides not matched to a gene: 7. Germline loops: CDR1 SGHTA, CDR2 FQGNSA. The CDR3 totals 14 residues. In nucleotides, the CDR3 is TGTGCCAGCAGCCCGGGACTAGCCATAGATGAGCAGTTCTTC. Encoded protein: CASSPGLAIDEQFF. The whole variable domain, remainder taken from reference TRBV7-2 and TRBJ2-1, is GAGVSQSPSNKVTEKGKDVELRCDPISGHTALYWYRQSLGQGLEFLIYFQGNSAPDKSGLPSDRFSAERTGGSVSTLTIQRTQQEDSAVYLCASSPGLAIDEQFFGPGTRLTVL.

This chain links TRBV12-3 or TRBV12-4 with TRBJ2-7; maybe TRBD1 (6 bases). The CDR3 sequence is 15 residues long. The V gene lost 4 bases and the J gene lost 2 bases, with 15 bases spanning the gap. DNA for the CDR3: TGTGCCAGCAGTTCGAACAGGGATCGGACCTACGAGCAGTACTTC. It codes for CASSSNRDRTYEQYF.

A few counts support this clonotype. The genes are TRBV15 and TRBJ2-7; the D call may be TRBD1 or TRBD2 (5 bases each). This CDR3 spans 14 amino acids. Germline lookup yields CDR1 LNHNV and CDR2 YYDKDF (reference sequence). V was clipped by 1 base and J by 0 bases, with 7 bases between them. The CDR3 sequence is CATSRAGGSYEQYF. The CDR3 DNA is TGTGCCACCAGCAGAGCTGGGGGCTCCTACGAGCAGTACTTC.

The chain combines TRBV9 with TRBJ1-6; no clear D. Trimming cost V 2 bases and J 7 bases, with 7 bases left between them. There are 13 residues in the CDR3. CDR1 and CDR2 from the germline V gene are SGDLS and YYNGEE. The CDR3 reads CASSVSGNSPLHF. Written as DNA, the CDR3 is TGTGCCAGCAGCGTCTCGGGAAATTCACCCCTCCACTTT.

J is TRBJ2-2 and V is TRBV3-1; D perhaps matches TRBD1 (5 bases). The CDR3 is 14 residues long. CDR1 and CDR2 (germline): LGHDT, YNNKEL (reference sequence). V gave up 3 bases and J gave up 6 bases, with 11 bases separating them. CDR3 sequence (DNA): TGTGCCAGCAGCCACAGGGCGACGGCCGGGGAGCTGTTTTTT. Its protein is CASSHRATAGELFF.

The J gene is TRBJ2-6, the V gene TRBV4-1; D remains ambiguous. The CDR3 runs 14 residues. Trimming removed 4 bases at V and 3 bases at J, with 7 bases between. The germline V gene encodes CDR1 MGHRA and CDR2 YSYEKL. The chain's CDR3 is CASSRGFGANVLTF. As DNA, the CDR3 is TGCGCCAGCAGCCGGGGTTTTGGGGCCAACGTCCTGACTTTC.

This clonotype was detected many times. The chain is built from TRBV12-3 or TRBV12-4 and TRBJ2-7; D is unresolved. This CDR3 comprises 11 residues. With 4 bases removed from V and 4 bases from J, the gap between germline ends came to 5 bases. The CDR3 nucleotides read TGTGCCAGCAGTTCCAGATACGAGCAGTACTTC. This translates into CASSSRYEQYF.

The chain is built from TRBV15 and TRBJ1-1, with D possibly TRBD1 on 5 matching bases. The CDR3 contains 13 residues. Germline V CDR1 and CDR2: LNHNV, YYDKDF (reference sequence). Trimming took off 8 bases at V and 4 bases at J, with 14 bases between the two ends. The CDR3 bases are TGTGCCACCGAGGACTGGGGGGGCACTGAAGCTTTCTTT. Translated, it gives CATEDWGGTEAFF.

The chain combines TRBV4-1 with TRBJ1-5; no definite D call. CDR1 and CDR2 (germline): MGHRA, YSYEKL. Between the trimmed V and J ends, which lost 4 bases and 2 bases, there was a span of 18 bases. The CDR3 runs to 17 residues. The DNA for the CDR3 is TGCGCCAGCAGCCTGAGGGAATTGGTTATGGGCAATCAGCCCCAGCATTTT. Its translation: CASSLRELVMGNQPQHF.

The J gene is TRBJ2-3, the V gene TRBV24-1; TRBD2 matches at 9 bases. The CDR3 totals 15 residues. The ends lost 4 bases at V and 6 bases at J; junction bases unmatched: 7. The germline V gene has CDR1 KGHDR and CDR2 SFDVKD. CDR3 nucleotide sequence: TGTGCCACCAGTGAATTAGCGGGAGAGACTGATACGCAGTATTTT. Amino acid sequence: CATSELAGETDTQYF.

This clonotype has a handful of counts. The chain couples TRBV24-1 to TRBJ2-5; D is ambiguous. The CDR3 spans 14 residues. The germline V gene encodes CDR1 KGHDR and CDR2 SFDVKD. Trimming shortened V by 4 bases and J by 4 bases, and 12 bases separated the two germline ends. CDR3 sequence reads: CATSDPRSGETQYF. CDR3 coding DNA: TGTGCCACCAGTGACCCCCGCAGTGGAGAGACCCAGTACTTC.

The chain combines TRBV4-1 with TRBJ1-2, with D perhaps TRBD1 (5 bases). This CDR3 region has 15 residues. V lost 0 bases to trimming and J lost 5 bases, with 13 bases between them. Germline CDR1 MGHRA, CDR2 YSYEKL. As DNA, the CDR3 is TGCGCCAGCAGCCAAGAGTCCGGGACGGTTTATGGCTACACCTTC. Amino acid sequence: CASSQESGTVYGYTF.